This TCR beta chain derives from a study of PD-1 and CTLA-4 blockade in melanoma. Using immunoSEQ multiplex PCR, the repertoire was profiled, and TCRdb retains in-frame clones only, with some absent. The table lists almost 30,000 clones, approximately 88% of them singletons, with roughly 8.1% in the top ten. The receptor comes from a human donor with melanoma. The starting material was CD8+ T cells from peripheral blood, obtained before anti-PD-1 treatment.

In DNA form, the CDR3 reads TGTGCCAGCAGCCCGCTAGCCTCCTCTGGAAACACCATATATTTT. It yields the protein CASSPLASSGNTIYF. This chain joins TRBV27 and TRBJ1-3; D unresolved. The V end lost 6 bases, the J end lost 0 bases, and 12 bases lay between the germline ends. The germline V gene encodes CDR1 MNHEY and CDR2 SMNVEV (reference sequence). The CDR3 sequence is 15 residues long.